These 27 T cell receptor beta chains were sequenced from one sample in a study of T cell repertoires in cytomegalovirus infection. Each CDR3 protein is one row after TCRdb ran MiXCR on the reads. The sample lists approximately 500,000 distinct CDR3 sequences, over 9% occurring once. The sequenced sample consisted of PBMCs. All receptors derive from a human donor in good health (CMV status not recorded). Some clones in this sample may be carry-over from other donors' samples.

V is TRBV20-1 and J is TRBJ2-7, with D possibly matching TRBD2 (7 bases). The CDR3 loop spans 14 amino acids. Trimming removed 5 bases at V and 0 bases at J, with 14 bases between. Germline lookup yields CDR1 DFQATT and CDR2 SNEGSKA (reference sequence). CDR3 in amino acids: CSALVGGGSYEQYF. The CDR3 DNA reads as TGCAGTGCTTTAGTGGGAGGGGGCTCCTACGAGCAGTACTTC.

This clonotype showed up just a few times. This chain connects TRBV2 to TRBJ2-1, with TRBD1 matching 9 bases. This CDR3 contains 14 residues. V shed 10 bases, J shed 4 bases, and the junction held 8 bases outside the gene matches. Germline CDR1 reads SNHLY; CDR2 reads FYNNEI. The CDR3 coding sequence is TGTGCCACTACTGTGGACAGGGGATACAATGAGCAGTTCTTC. As protein: CATTVDRGYNEQFF.

This clonotype has a single count. A much more abundant neighbour one base away suggests this may be a read error. The chain has TRBV19 and TRBJ2-1; 11 nucleotides line up with TRBD2. The CDR3 is 16 amino acids. Germline V gene lookup returns CDR1 LNHDA and CDR2 SQIVND (reference sequence). CDR3 DNA: TGTGCCAGTAGCTCCGGGACTAGCGGATTCTACACTGAGCAGTTCTTC. This sequence encodes CASSSGTSGFYTEQFF.

The sample holds many counts of this clonotype. The chain employs TRBV28 and TRBJ2-2, with a possible D match to TRBD2 (6 bases). Germline CDR1 reads MDHEN; CDR2 reads SYDVKM. V lost 7 bases, J lost 5 bases, and 20 bases lay in between. The CDR3 sequence is 16 residues long. The CDR3 reads CASNNPGRGRTGELFF. DNA for the CDR3: TGTGCCAGCAATAACCCCGGGAGAGGACGAACCGGGGAGCTGTTTTTT.

There are many counts of this clonotype. The chain has TRBV6-1 and TRBJ2-1, with TRBD2 matching 11 bases. V dropped 6 bases and J dropped 7; count of bases not matched to a gene: 11. The germline gives CDR1 MNHNS, CDR2 SASEGT. There are 16 residues in the CDR3. The CDR3 loop reads CASSSLLAGAGNEQFF. DNA for the CDR3: TGTGCCAGCAGCTCCCTACTAGCGGGAGCGGGGAATGAGCAGTTCTTC.

This clonotype was detected only a few times. This chain uses TRBV20-1 with TRBJ2-5, with D possibly being TRBD1 (6 bases). Between the trimmed V and J ends, which lost 2 bases and 4 bases, there was a span of 11 bases. The CDR3 totals 13 residues. Germline CDR1 and CDR2: DFQATT and SNEGSKA (reference sequence). For the CDR3, the DNA is TGCAGTGCTAGACAGGGGAGAAGAGAGACCCAGTACTTC. Translation: CSARQGRRETQYF.

The chain employs TRBV20-1 and TRBJ2-7; 14 nucleotides align to TRBD2. This CDR3 is built from 15 residues. The germline gives CDR1 DFQATT, CDR2 SNEGSKA (reference sequence). J gave up 4 bases and V 6 bases, and 8 bases lay outside the gene matches. CDR3 DNA: TGCAGTGCCCACCGACTAGCGGGAGGGCTGTACGAGCAGTACTTC. Its translation: CSAHRLAGGLYEQYF.

This clonotype was seen many times. The rearrangement links TRBV7-2 to TRBJ2-7; D is undetermined. CDR1 and CDR2 (germline): SGHTA, FQGNSA. Trimming removed 6 bases from V and 2 bases from J, with 14 bases in between. The CDR3 has 14 amino acids. CDR3 in amino acids: CASRQLSVPYEQYF. The CDR3 DNA is TGTGCCAGCAGGCAGCTCTCCGTACCCTACGAGCAGTACTTC.

This clonotype was counted ten times or more. The chain recombines TRBV19 with TRBJ2-5; no clear D. Trimming stripped 4 bases from V and 1 base from J, with 13 bases between. CDR1 LNHDA and CDR2 SQIVND come from the germline V gene (reference sequence). This CDR3 is built from 15 residues. This CDR3 is CASSNFGFGQETQYF. Written as DNA, the CDR3 is TGTGCCAGTAGTAATTTCGGATTCGGCCAAGAGACCCAGTACTTC. The full variable domain, its missing parts supplied by reference TRBV19 and TRBJ2-5, is DGGITQSPKYLFRKEGQNVTLSCEQNLNHDAMYWYRQDPGQGLRLIYYSQIVNDFQKGDIAEGYSVSREKKESFPLTVTSAQKNPTAFYLCASSNFGFGQETQYFGPGTRLLVL.

This clonotype was seen repeatedly, ten times or more. J is TRBJ2-7 and V is TRBV7-9; TRBD2 is a possible D gene (6 bases). From germline, CDR1 is SEHNR and CDR2 FQNEAQ (reference sequence). V was clipped by 8 bases and J by 2 bases, with 10 bases between them. CDR3 length: 12 amino acids. CDR3 residues: CASGDLPYEQYF. CDR3 sequence (DNA): TGTGCCAGCGGGGACTTGCCCTACGAGCAGTACTTC.

Ten or more counts support this clonotype. The chain joins TRBV27 to TRBJ1-5; a possible D gene is TRBD1 (6 bases). The V gene lost 2 bases and the J gene lost 0 bases, with 17 bases spanning the gap. Germline CDR1 reads MNHEY; CDR2 reads SMNVEV (reference sequence). The CDR3 is made up of 18 amino acids. The CDR3 protein is CASSLRSGARYSNQPQHF. As DNA, the CDR3 is TGTGCCAGCAGTTTAAGATCGGGGGCAAGATATAGCAATCAGCCCCAGCATTTT.

This clonotype showed up just a few times. The V gene is TRBV30, the J gene TRBJ2-1; D unclear. Germline V gene data show CDR1 as GTSNPN and CDR2 as SVGIG (reference sequence). The CDR3 sequence is 12 residues long. V was trimmed by 3 bases and J by 6 bases, leaving 9 bases between them. The DNA for the CDR3 is TGTGCCTGGAGGCCTGGGCGCAATGAGCAGTTCTTC. It is translated as CAWRPGRNEQFF.

This clonotype was seen repeatedly, ten times or more. V is TRBV7-8 and J is TRBJ1-1; D is ambiguous. Germline-derived CDR1 and CDR2 are SGHVS and FQNEAQ. Deletions cut 1 base from V and 6 bases from J, with 18 bases between. This CDR3 has 16 amino acids. The CDR3 DNA sequence: TGTGCCAGCAGCTTAGTAGGTACCCGGGGTCCGGCTGAAGCTTTCTTT. Translating it yields CASSLVGTRGPAEAFF.

This rearrangement joins TRBV6-6 to TRBJ1-2; D perhaps matches TRBD1 (5 bases). The germline gives CDR1 MNHNY, CDR2 SVGAGI (reference sequence). This CDR3 is 13 amino acids long. The V gene lost 2 bases and the J gene lost 8 bases, with 12 bases spanning the gap. Written as DNA, the CDR3 is TGTGCCAGCAGTTACGGGCAGGGCGAGGGCTACACCTTC. It translates to CASSYGQGEGYTF.

This clonotype was seen ten or more times. The CDR3: CASSEAWGRYSNQPQHF. Written as DNA, the CDR3 is TGTGCCAGCAGTGAAGCGTGGGGGCGTTATAGCAATCAGCCCCAGCATTTT. This rearrangement joins TRBV6-1 to TRBJ1-5; D is possibly TRBD1 (6 bases). The germline V gene encodes CDR1 MNHNS and CDR2 SASEGT. The V and J ends lost 0 bases and 0 bases respectively, with 12 bases between them. CDR3 length: 17 residues.

At least ten counts were recorded for this clonotype. It may be a read error: a sequence one base away is much more abundant. The rearrangement joins TRBV7-2 to TRBJ1-1; D is unresolved. The CDR3 is 13 residues long. V was trimmed by 0 bases and J by 1 base, leaving 3 bases between them. From germline, CDR1 is SGHTA and CDR2 FQGNSA. CDR3 region: CASSLARNTEAFF. The CDR3 region has the DNA TGTGCCAGCAGCTTAGCCAGGAACACTGAAGCTTTCTTT.

CDR3 DNA: TGTGCCAGCAGCTTGGGTAGGGCCCACGAGCAGTACTTC. Encoded protein: CASSLGRAHEQYF. The rearrangement links TRBV5-8 to TRBJ2-7, with no clear D. Per germline, CDR1 SGHTS and CDR2 YDEGEE. The V and J ends lost 0 bases and 5 bases respectively, with 9 bases between them. CDR3 length: 13 residues.

The chain employs TRBV5-1 and TRBJ2-5, with D hard to call. CDR3 length equals 15 residues. Per the germline V gene, CDR1 is SGHRS and CDR2 is YFSETQ. Between the trimmed V and J ends, which lost 0 bases and 4 bases, there was a span of 13 bases. CDR3: CASSLAGYYGETQYF. The CDR3 nucleotides are TGCGCCAGCAGCTTGGCCGGTTACTACGGAGAGACCCAGTACTTC.

This clonotype occurred many times. The chain links TRBV6-6 to TRBJ2-2, with D possibly TRBD2 on 5 matching bases. The germline V gene encodes CDR1 MNHNY and CDR2 SVGAGI (reference sequence). Between the trimmed V and J ends, which lost 5 bases and 1 base, there was a span of 11 bases. CDR3 length: 15 amino acids. CDR3: CASSPGEKNTGELFF. The CDR3 bases are TGTGCCAGCAGTCCCGGGGAGAAGAACACCGGGGAGCTGTTTTTT.

This clonotype was detected ten times or more. The genes are TRBV12-3 or TRBV12-4 and TRBJ2-2, with D perhaps assigned TRBD1 or TRBD2 (5 bases each). With 5 bases removed from V and 7 bases from J, the gap between germline ends came to 23 bases. The CDR3 contains 17 residues. The CDR3 sequence is CASSPPRGGARGGELFF. The CDR3 nucleotides read TGTGCCAGCAGTCCGCCCCGGGGTGGGGCTAGGGGCGGGGAGCTGTTTTTT.

The sample holds many counts of this clonotype. This rearrangement joins TRBV12-3 or TRBV12-4 to TRBJ1-5, with a possible D match to TRBD1 (5 bases). Trimming cost V 6 bases and J 7 bases, with 16 bases left between them. This CDR3 has 14 amino acids. DNA of the CDR3: TGTGCCAGCAGGGCCTTGGGGCCTGGGCAGCCCCAGCATTTT. It encodes CASRALGPGQPQHF.

This clonotype was observed many times. This chain links TRBV13 with TRBJ1-1; no definite D call. V was pared by 5 bases and J by 0 bases, with 10 bases between. The CDR3 is 14 residues long. The germline V gene has CDR1 PRHDT and CDR2 FYEKMQ (reference sequence). This CDR3 is CASSPRTLNTEAFF. CDR3 bases: TGTGCCAGCAGCCCAAGGACGTTGAACACTGAAGCTTTCTTT. Filled out from reference TRBV13 and TRBJ1-1, the complete variable domain reads AAGVIQSPRHLIKEKRETATLKCYPIPRHDTVYWYQQGPGQDPQFLISFYEKMQSDKGSIPDRFSAQQFSDYHSELNMSSLELGDSALYFCASSPRTLNTEAFFGQGTRLTVV.

This clonotype has a handful of counts. The chain joins TRBV28 to TRBJ2-7, with 7 bases identical to TRBD1. The CDR3 contains 14 residues. Germline CDR1 is MDHEN and CDR2 is SYDVKM. V was clipped by 7 bases and J by 3 bases; unmatched bases: 9. CDR3 residues: CASTPPGQIYEQYF. CDR3 coding DNA: TGTGCCAGCACACCCCCGGGACAGATCTACGAGCAGTACTTC.

This clonotype was detected ten times or more. The junction does not match germline at one end; this may be a read error. The chain employs TRBV7-7 and TRBJ2-5; D not certain. In germline, CDR1 is SSHAT, CDR2 FNYEAQ (reference sequence). The CDR3 has 13 residues. CDR3 loop: CASSLAIKETQYF. In nucleotides, the CDR3 is TGTGCTAGCAGCTTAGCCATAAAAGAGACCCAGTACTTC.

This clonotype was counted many times. The chain has TRBV6-6 and TRBJ1-6; maybe TRBD1 (5 bases). From germline, CDR1 is MNHNY and CDR2 SVGAGI (reference sequence). This CDR3 has 15 amino acids. Between the trimmed V and J ends, which lost 1 base and 8 bases, there was a span of 12 bases. The CDR3 is CASSYYRDRHSPLHF. In DNA form, the CDR3 reads TGTGCCAGCAGTTACTACCGGGACCGACATTCACCCCTCCACTTT.

This clonotype occurred many times. The chain joins TRBV11-2 to TRBJ2-3; D perhaps matches TRBD2 (7 bases). The germline V gene encodes CDR1 SGHAT and CDR2 FQNNGV. V was clipped by 5 bases and J by 2 bases, with 20 bases between them. CDR3 length: 17 amino acids. CDR3 sequence (DNA): TGTGCCAGCAGCCTTATGGGGGGGGCGCTTAACACAGATACGCAGTATTTT. This translates into CASSLMGGALNTDTQYF.

This clonotype was seen many times. This chain connects TRBV19 to TRBJ1-3; the D is unclear. V was trimmed by 5 bases and J by 8 bases, leaving 7 bases between them. Per the germline V gene, CDR1 is LNHDA and CDR2 is SQIVND (reference sequence). This CDR3 contains 11 residues. This chain's CDR3 is CASSWTDTIYF. As DNA, the CDR3 is TGTGCCAGTAGTTGGACTGACACCATATATTTT. The complete variable domain, with remaining parts taken from reference TRBV19 and TRBJ1-3, reads DGGITQSPKYLFRKEGQNVTLSCEQNLNHDAMYWYRQDPGQGLRLIYYSQIVNDFQKGDIAEGYSVSREKKESFPLTVTSAQKNPTAFYLCASSWTDTIYFGEGSWLTVV.